The next 6 T cell receptor beta chains were all read from a single sample in a study of blood T cell repertoires in COVID-19. Assay: immunoSEQ multiplex PCR; the TCRdb copy retains only in-frame clones and omits some. Altogether some 150,000 clones are present, about 89% being singletons, with the ten largest covering approximately 0.59%. The source material was peripheral blood. The receptors stem from a man between 45 and 60 years old with acute or convalescent COVID-19.

This sequence joins TRBV9 and TRBJ2-1; D is possibly TRBD1 (5 bases). This CDR3 comprises 15 residues. The ends were cut back, 3 bases at V and 6 bases at J, with 16 bases in the middle. The germline CDR1 and CDR2 sequences are SGDLS and YYNGEE. The CDR3 DNA reads as TGTGCCAGCAGCGAGTGGGCAGCAGGGTCCAATGAGCAGTTCTTC. Its protein product is CASSEWAAGSNEQFF. The full variable domain, rest sourced from reference TRBV9 and TRBJ2-1, is DSGVTQTPKHLITATGQRVTLRCSPRSGDLSVYWYQQSLDQGLQFLIQYYNGEERAKGNILERFSAQQFPDLHSELNLSSLELGDSALYFCASSEWAAGSNEQFFGPGTRLTVL.

V and J are TRBV11-3 and TRBJ2-1, with 9 bases identical to TRBD2. The germline CDR1 and CDR2 sequences are SGHNT and YENEEA. V dropped 4 bases and J dropped 7; count of bases not matched to a gene: 8. The CDR3 consists of 15 residues. CDR3 in DNA: TGTGCCAGCAGCTGGGACGGCGGGAGGGCAAATGAGCAGTTCTTC. Its translation is CASSWDGGRANEQFF.

The V call is TRBV6-5, the J call TRBJ1-2; TRBD1 agrees at 7 bases. V shed 11 bases and J 6 bases; nucleotides not matched to a gene: 15. The germline CDR1 and CDR2 sequences are MNHEY and SVGAGI. The CDR3 has 14 amino acids. CDR3 nucleotide sequence: TGTGCCGACATCCCGACAGGGCAAGGTAATGGCTACACCTTC. Translated: CADIPTGQGNGYTF.

The rearrangement uses TRBV6-4 and TRBJ1-2; D is possibly TRBD1 (5 bases). Trimming took off 7 bases at V and 4 bases at J, with 19 bases between the two ends. The germline CDR1 and CDR2 sequences are MRHNA and SNTAGT. This CDR3 contains 15 residues. DNA for the CDR3: TGTGCCAGCAATCCGGAGGTGGGACTGTCCTATGGCTACACCTTC. It yields the protein CASNPEVGLSYGYTF.

This chain joins TRBV19 and TRBJ1-3, with D possibly being TRBD1 (6 bases). Germline CDR1 is LNHDA and CDR2 is SQIVND (reference sequence). V lost 4 bases and J lost 2, with 18 bases in between. The CDR3 totals 17 residues. CDR3 sequence (DNA): TGTGCCAGTAGTAAGTACCTATCCGGGACAACTGGAAACACCATATATTTT. It specifies CASSKYLSGTTGNTIYF.

The chain combines TRBV6-5 with TRBJ2-7, with 7 positions matching TRBD1. Unmatched junction bases numbered 7, after V lost 2 bases and J lost 6 bases. The CDR3 sequence is 14 residues long. Germline V lookup: CDR1 MNHEY, CDR2 SVGAGI. The CDR3 protein is CASSYGTAPGEQYF. CDR3 DNA: TGTGCCAGCAGTTACGGGACAGCCCCTGGCGAGCAGTACTTC.